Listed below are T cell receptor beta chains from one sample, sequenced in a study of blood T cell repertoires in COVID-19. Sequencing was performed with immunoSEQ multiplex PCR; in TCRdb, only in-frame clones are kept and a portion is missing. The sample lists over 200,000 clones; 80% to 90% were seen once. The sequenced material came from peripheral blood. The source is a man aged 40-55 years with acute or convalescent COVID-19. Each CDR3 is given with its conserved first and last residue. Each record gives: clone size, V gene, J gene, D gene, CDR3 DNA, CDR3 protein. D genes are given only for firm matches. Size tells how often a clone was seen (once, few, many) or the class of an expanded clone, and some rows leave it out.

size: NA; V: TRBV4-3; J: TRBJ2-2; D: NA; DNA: TGCGCCAGCAGCCACCCTAACACCGGGGAGCTGTTTTTT; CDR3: CASSHPNTGELFF
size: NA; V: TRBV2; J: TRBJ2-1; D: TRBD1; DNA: TGTGCCAGCAGTGCCCAGACAGGGTCTTACGTAAACTACAATGAGCAGTTCTTC; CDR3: CASSAQTGSYVNYNEQFF
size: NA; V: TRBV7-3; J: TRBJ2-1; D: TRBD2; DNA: TGTGCCAGCAGCTCCGACCCTAGCGGAGGGAGGGAGCAGTTCTTC; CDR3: CASSSDPSGGREQFF
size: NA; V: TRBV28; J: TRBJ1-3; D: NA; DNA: TGTGCCAGCAGTTTATCCAGGGACACCATATATTTT; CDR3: CASSLSRDTIYF
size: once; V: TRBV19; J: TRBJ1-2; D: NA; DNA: TGTGCCAGTAGTATAACGGCGGAACCGAGAAGCTACACCTTC; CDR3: CASSITAEPRSYTF
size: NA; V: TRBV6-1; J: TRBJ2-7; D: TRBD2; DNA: TGTGCCAGCAGTGAACCTCCCGTTGGGGCTAGCGGGAAGTACGAGCAGTACTTC; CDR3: CASSEPPVGASGKYEQYF
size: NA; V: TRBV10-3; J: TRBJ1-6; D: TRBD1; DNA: TGTGCCATCAGGGTACAGGGGGCCGATAATTCACCCCTCCACTTT; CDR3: CAIRVQGADNSPLHF
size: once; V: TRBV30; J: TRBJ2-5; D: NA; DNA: TGTGCCTGGAGTCGCTGGGGCGAGACCCAGTACTTC; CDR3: CAWSRWGETQYF
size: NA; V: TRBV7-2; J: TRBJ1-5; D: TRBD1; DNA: TGTGCCAGCAGCACGGGACAGGGTGATCAGCCCCAGCATTTT; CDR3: CASSTGQGDQPQHF
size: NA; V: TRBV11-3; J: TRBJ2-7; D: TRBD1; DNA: TGTGCCATCCCCAGGGGGTTCCTTCCTGACGAGCAGTACTTC; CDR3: CAIPRGFLPDEQYF
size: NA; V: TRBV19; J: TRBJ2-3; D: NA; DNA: TGTGCCGTACGACTGGGAAGCGGGAGCACAGATACGCAGTATTTT; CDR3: CAVRLGSGSTDTQYF
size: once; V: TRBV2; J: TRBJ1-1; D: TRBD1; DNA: TGTGCCAGGAGATCCGGACAGGGGAACACTGAAGCTTTCTTT; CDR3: CARRSGQGNTEAFF
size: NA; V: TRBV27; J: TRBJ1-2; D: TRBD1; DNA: TGTGCCAGCAGTTTAAGGACAGGGGACCGCTACACCTTC; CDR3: CASSLRTGDRYTF
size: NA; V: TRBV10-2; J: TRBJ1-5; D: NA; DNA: TGCGCCAGCAGCTTAGGGGGGGATCAGCCCCAGCATTTT; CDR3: CASSLGGDQPQHF
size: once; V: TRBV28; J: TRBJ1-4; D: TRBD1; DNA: TGTGCCGGACAGGGGCGGAGTAATGAAAAACTGTTTTTT; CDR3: CAGQGRSNEKLFF
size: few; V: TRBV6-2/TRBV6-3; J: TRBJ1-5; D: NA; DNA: TGTGCCAGCAGTTACACGACAGGCTATCAGCCCCAGCATTTT; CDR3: CASSYTTGYQPQHF
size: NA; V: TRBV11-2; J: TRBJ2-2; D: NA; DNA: TGTGCCAGCACCGAAGGGGTCGGGGGGGAGCTGTTTTTT; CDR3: CASTEGVGGELFF
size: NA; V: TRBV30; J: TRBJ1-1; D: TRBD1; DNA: TGTGCCTGGAGCCGGGACAGGGCCACTGAAGCTTTCTTT; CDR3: CAWSRDRATEAFF
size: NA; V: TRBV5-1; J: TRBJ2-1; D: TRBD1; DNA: TGCGCCAGCAGCTTGCGGGACAGGGGAGGCAATGAGCAGTTCTTC; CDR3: CASSLRDRGGNEQFF
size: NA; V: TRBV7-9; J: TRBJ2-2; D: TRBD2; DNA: TGTGCCAGCAGCTTGACTAGCCTTAACACCGGGGAGCTGTTTTTT; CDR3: CASSLTSLNTGELFF
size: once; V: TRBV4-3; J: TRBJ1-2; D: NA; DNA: TGCGCCAGCAGCCACCAGGACACTTCTTCCTACTATGGCTACACCTTC; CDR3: CASSHQDTSSYYGYTF
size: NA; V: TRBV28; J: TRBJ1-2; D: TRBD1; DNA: TGTGCCAGCAGCCTCCCGGGACAGGGGTATGGCTACACCTTC; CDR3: CASSLPGQGYGYTF
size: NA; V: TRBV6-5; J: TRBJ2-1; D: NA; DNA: TGTGCCAGCAGCCAAAGTCGACAGGCCCACAATGAGCAGTTCTTC; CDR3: CASSQSRQAHNEQFF
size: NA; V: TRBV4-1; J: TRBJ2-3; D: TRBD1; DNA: TGCGCCAGCAGCCAAACCCCGGCACAGGGGGACACAGATACGCAGTATTTT; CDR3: CASSQTPAQGDTDTQYF
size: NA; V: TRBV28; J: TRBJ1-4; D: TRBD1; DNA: TGTGCCAGCAGTTTAGACCGGGACAGGGTAGTGGCTAATGAAAAACTGTTTTTT; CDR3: CASSLDRDRVVANEKLFF
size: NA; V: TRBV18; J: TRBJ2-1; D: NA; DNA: TGTGCCAGCTCACCAGGACTTTTACTAAGCTCCTACAATGAGCAGTTCTTC; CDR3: CASSPGLLLSSYNEQFF
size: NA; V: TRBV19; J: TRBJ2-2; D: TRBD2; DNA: TGTGCCAGTAGTATCGAGGGGCTTCTAGCGGGTCGGGCCGGGGAGCTGTTTTTT; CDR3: CASSIEGLLAGRAGELFF
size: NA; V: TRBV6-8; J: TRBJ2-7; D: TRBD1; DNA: TGTGCCAGCAGTCTCCGACAGGGGAAACTTAAATGGGGGCAGTACTTC; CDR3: CASSLRQGKLKWGQYF
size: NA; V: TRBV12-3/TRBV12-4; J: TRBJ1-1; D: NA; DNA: TGTGCCAGGGGAGGGACACCCCGAAAAGCTTTCTTT; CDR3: CARGGTPRKAFF
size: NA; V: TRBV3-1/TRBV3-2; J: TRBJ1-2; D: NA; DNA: TGTGCCAGCAGCCAAGAAGTGGGGGCCCACTATGGCTACACCTTC; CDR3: CASSQEVGAHYGYTF
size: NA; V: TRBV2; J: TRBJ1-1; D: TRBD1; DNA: TGTGCCAGCAGGAGGGCAGGGGGGACCACTGAAGCTTTCTTT; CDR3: CASRRAGGTTEAFF
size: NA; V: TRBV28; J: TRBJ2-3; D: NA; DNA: TGTGCCAGCAGTTTATCTTTTGATACGCAGTATTTT; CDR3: CASSLSFDTQYF
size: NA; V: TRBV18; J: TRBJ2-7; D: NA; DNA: TGTGCCAGCTCACTTTCCCCGGGCTACGAGCAGTACTTC; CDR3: CASSLSPGYEQYF
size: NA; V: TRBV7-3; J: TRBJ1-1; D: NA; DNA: TGTGCCAGCAGCTTATGGGAGGACACTGAAGCTTTCTTT; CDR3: CASSLWEDTEAFF
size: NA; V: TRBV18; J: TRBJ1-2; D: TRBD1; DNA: TGTGCCAGCTCACCAGGGGACAGGTTGAGGGGCTACACCTTC; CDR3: CASSPGDRLRGYTF
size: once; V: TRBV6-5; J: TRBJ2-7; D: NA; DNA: TGTGCCAGCAGTAATTTTTACGAGCGGTACTTC; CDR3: CASSNFYERYF
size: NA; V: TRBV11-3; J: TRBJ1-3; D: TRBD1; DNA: TGTGCCAGCAGCTTTTTTACAGGGGGCTCTGGAAACACCATATATTTT; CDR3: CASSFFTGGSGNTIYF
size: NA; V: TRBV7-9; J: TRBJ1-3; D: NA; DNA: TGTGCCAGCGGAGGGCCAGGAAACACCATATATTTT; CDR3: CASGGPGNTIYF
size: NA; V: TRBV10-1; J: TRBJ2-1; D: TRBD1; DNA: TGCGCCAGCAGTGAGTCAGGGACAGGGGGCTATGAGCAGTTCTTC; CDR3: CASSESGTGGYEQFF
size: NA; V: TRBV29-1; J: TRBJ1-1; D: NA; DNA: TGCAGCGTTGAAGACCTAGACTCCTACACTGAAGCTTTCTTT; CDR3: CSVEDLDSYTEAFF
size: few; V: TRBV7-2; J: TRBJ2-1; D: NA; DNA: TGTGCCAGCAGCTTAGATACTACCGGCTGGAATGAGCAGTTCTTC; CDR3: CASSLDTTGWNEQFF
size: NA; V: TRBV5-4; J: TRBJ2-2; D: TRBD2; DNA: TGTGCCAGCAGCCGGGGACTAGCGGGGGGAGACGCCGGGGAGCTGTTTTTT; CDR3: CASSRGLAGGDAGELFF
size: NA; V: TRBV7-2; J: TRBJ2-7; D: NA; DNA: TGTGCCAGCACCTTAAGGGTGGACTTACCTTACGAGCAGTACTTC; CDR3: CASTLRVDLPYEQYF
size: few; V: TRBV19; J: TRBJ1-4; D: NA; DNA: TGTGCCAGTAGTCTGCAAACGGCAGGGGACAAGAAACTGTTTTTT; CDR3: CASSLQTAGDKKLFF
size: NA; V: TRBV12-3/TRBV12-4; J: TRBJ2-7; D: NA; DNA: TGTGCCAGCAGTCCAGATATCTACGAGCAGTACTTC; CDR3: CASSPDIYEQYF
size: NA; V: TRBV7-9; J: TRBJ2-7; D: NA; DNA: TGTGCCAGCAGCTTGTCTCCGAGGGACGAGCAGTACTTC; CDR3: CASSLSPRDEQYF
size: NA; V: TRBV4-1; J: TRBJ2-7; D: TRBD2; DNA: TGCGCCAGCGGACTAGCCGGAGGGGACGAGCAGTACTTC; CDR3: CASGLAGGDEQYF
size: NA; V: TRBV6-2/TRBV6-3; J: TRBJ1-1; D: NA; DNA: TGTGCCAGCAGTTACTCCCCTGAGGGGACTCTTGAAGCTTTCTTT; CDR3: CASSYSPEGTLEAFF
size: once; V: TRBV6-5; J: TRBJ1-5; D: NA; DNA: TGTGCCAGCAGTTACTCGAGGGTTCAGCCCCAGCATTTT; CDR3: CASSYSRVQPQHF
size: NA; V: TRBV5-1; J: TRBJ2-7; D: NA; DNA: TGCGCCAGCAGCTTGGGTTTTACTTACTACGAGCAGTACTTC; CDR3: CASSLGFTYYEQYF
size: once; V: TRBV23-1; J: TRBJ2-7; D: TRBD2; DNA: TGCGCCAGCAGTCAATCTACGACTAGCGGGAGAAAGGAGAACGAGCAGTACTTC; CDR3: CASSQSTTSGRKENEQYF
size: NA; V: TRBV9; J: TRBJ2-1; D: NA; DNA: TGTGCCAGCAGCGTAGGCCGGAGCTCCTACAATGAGCAGTTCTTC; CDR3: CASSVGRSSYNEQFF
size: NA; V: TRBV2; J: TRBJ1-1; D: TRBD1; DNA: TGTGCCAGCAACAGACAGGGGATGAACACTGAAGCTTTCTTT; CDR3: CASNRQGMNTEAFF
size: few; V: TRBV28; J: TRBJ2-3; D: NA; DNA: TGTGCCAGCACGATACTCAGCACAGATACGCAGTATTTT; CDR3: CASTILSTDTQYF
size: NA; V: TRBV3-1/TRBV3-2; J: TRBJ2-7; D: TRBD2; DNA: TGTGCCAGCAGCCAAGGACTAGCGGTTCCCCCTGATAACGAGCAGTACTTC; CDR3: CASSQGLAVPPDNEQYF
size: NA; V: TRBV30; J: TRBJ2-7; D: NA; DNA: TGTGCCTGGAGTGTGGGGGGAGGAGAGCAGTACTTC; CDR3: CAWSVGGGEQYF
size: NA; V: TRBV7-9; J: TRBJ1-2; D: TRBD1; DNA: TGTGCCAGCAGCTTGGGACAGGGGTGGAATGGCTACACCTTC; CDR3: CASSLGQGWNGYTF
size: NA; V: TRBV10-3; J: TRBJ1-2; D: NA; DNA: TGTGCCATCAGTGAGTCGGAGGGCGTCTATGGCTACACCTTC; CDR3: CAISESEGVYGYTF
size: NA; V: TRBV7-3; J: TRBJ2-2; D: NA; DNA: TGTGCCAGCAGCTTATCAGGACTATCCACCGGGGAGCTGTTTTTT; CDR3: CASSLSGLSTGELFF
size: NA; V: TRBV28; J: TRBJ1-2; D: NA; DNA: TGTGCCAGCAGGAGGACAGCGACTAACTATGGCTACACCTTC; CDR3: CASRRTATNYGYTF